Listed here are 13 T cell receptor beta chains from one sample, sequenced in a study of blood T cells in healthy people across ages. Through a sample-barcoded 5' primer and a J-beta primer mix, a second PCR was run for about 6 to 12 cycles. TCRdb recomputed calls from the 5' RACE reads with MiXCR, one row per CDR3 protein. The data hold about 800,000 distinct CDR3 sequences, with more than 20% observed a single time. Separately, the same data were catalogued under a study of T cells of mothers and their children.

Input material: blood. These receptors came from a boy aged 5-17 years in good health.

The table lists this clonotype with a few counts. This chain uses TRBV29-1 with TRBJ2-5; the match to TRBD2 covers 8 bases. The tail of the sequence fits TRBJ2-1 better, so the J call may be wrong. This CDR3 contains 15 residues. Germline loops: CDR1 SQVTM, CDR2 ANQGSEA. The DNA of the CDR3 is TGCAGCGTTGAGGTAGCGGGGACGTCAGGGAATGAGCAGTTCTTC. Translated: CSVEVAGTSGNEQFF.

V is TRBV12-3 or TRBV12-4 and J is TRBJ2-1; a weak D match, TRBD1 (5 bases). This CDR3 is 15 amino acids long. Trimming pared 6 bases from V and 0 bases from J, leaving 12 bases between. The CDR3 protein is CASSPGYSSYNEQFF. CDR3 nucleotides: TGTGCCAGCAGCCCAGGGTATAGCTCCTACAATGAGCAGTTCTTC.

This chain links TRBV29-1 with TRBJ2-3; D uncertain. The CDR3 length is 13 residues. Germline CDR1 is SQVTM and CDR2 is ANQGSEA. The V and J ends lost 5 bases and 2 bases respectively, with 11 bases between them. This CDR3 is CSVQESHTDTQYF. The CDR3 coding sequence is TGCAGCGTTCAGGAATCCCACACAGATACGCAGTATTTT.

The V gene is TRBV5-5, the J gene TRBJ1-2; possible D gene TRBD1, 6 bases. The V end lost 2 bases, the J end lost 8 bases, and 10 bases lay between the germline ends. CDR3 length: 12 amino acids. Germline assignment: CDR1 SGHKS and CDR2 YYEKEE (reference sequence). The CDR3 reads CASSFPGGGYTF. Here the CDR3 DNA reads TGTGCCAGCAGCTTCCCGGGGGGCGGCTACACCTTC.

The table lists this clonotype with a few counts. The J gene is TRBJ2-7, the V gene TRBV28; TRBD1 matches at 8 bases. The CDR3 extends over 14 amino acids. The ends lost 6 bases at V and 3 bases at J; junction bases unmatched: 7. Germline V gene lookup returns CDR1 MDHEN and CDR2 SYDVKM. CDR3 loop: CASSQTGASYEQYF. The DNA of the CDR3 is TGTGCCAGCAGCCAGACAGGGGCCAGCTACGAGCAGTACTTC.

The rearrangement uses TRBV18 and TRBJ2-1; TRBD1 agrees at 10 bases. CDR3 length: 16 residues. Per germline, CDR1 KGHSH and CDR2 LQKENI. Trimming took 0 bases from V and 6 from J; bases not matched to a gene: 5. DNA for the CDR3: TGTGCCAGCTCACCACCGACCGGGACAGGGGTCAATGAGCAGTTCTTC. This encodes CASSPPTGTGVNEQFF. Together with reference TRBV18 and TRBJ2-1, the CDR3 gives the full variable domain: NAGVMQNPRHLVRRRGQEARLRCSPMKGHSHVYWYRQLPEEGLKFMVYLQKENIIDESGMPKERFSAEFPKEGPSILRIQQVVRGDSAAYFCASSPPTGTGVNEQFFGPGTRLTVL.

On this clonotype itself: Possible read error: a much larger clone is one base away. The rearrangement links TRBV29-1 to TRBJ2-3, with D perhaps matching TRBD2 (5 bases). Trimming left V 2 bases short and J 3 bases short, with 12 bases between. The CDR3 sequence is 14 residues long. CDR1 SQVTM and CDR2 ANQGSEA come from the germline V gene. In nucleotides, the CDR3 is TGCAGCGTTGAACTTTTTAGAGGGACAGATACGCAGTATTTT. Its protein is CSVELFRGTDTQYF.

This clonotype turned up a few times. The chain combines TRBV28 with TRBJ2-5; maybe TRBD1 (6 bases). Trimming took 6 bases from V and 5 from J, leaving 16 bases between them. Looked up from germline, CDR1 is MDHEN and CDR2 is SYDVKM. The CDR3 has 14 residues. CDR3 amino acids: CASSSQGFQETQYF. The CDR3 DNA follows: TGTGCCAGCAGCTCCCAGGGGTTTCAGGAGACCCAGTACTTC.

The table lists this clonotype with a few counts. The CDR3 region has the DNA TGTGCCAGCAGCTTAAAGAGGTACCCCGAGGATAAGTATTTT. Amino acid sequence: CASSLKRYPEDKYF. This rearrangement joins TRBV7-2 to TRBJ2-3; D is uncertain. Trimming removed 2 bases at V and 13 bases at J, with 19 bases between. The germline V gene encodes CDR1 SGHTA and CDR2 FQGNSA. This CDR3 spans 14 amino acids.

As DNA, the CDR3 is TGTGCCAGCAGCCAAGAATCCTACGAGCAGTACTTC. Its protein is CASSQESYEQYF. The chain has TRBV3-1 and TRBJ2-7; no clear D gene. The CDR3 runs 12 residues. The germline V gene encodes CDR1 LGHDT and CDR2 YNNKEL (reference sequence). The V end lost 0 bases, the J end lost 1 base, and 1 base lay between the germline ends.

Worth noting for this clonotype: At one boundary the junction diverges from the germline segment, which might be a read error. V gene TRBV7-2 combines with J gene TRBJ1-2, with a possible D match to TRBD1 (6 bases). Germline lookup yields CDR1 SGHTA and CDR2 FQGNSA. This CDR3 contains 16 residues. This chain's CDR3 is CASSSQGQGPGYGHTF. CDR3 bases: TGTGCCAGCAGCTCCCAAGGGCAGGGGCCTGGATATGGCCACACCTTC.

This chain connects TRBV4-3 to TRBJ1-2; 8 bases line up with TRBD1. CDR1 and CDR2 from the germline V gene are LGHNA and YSLEER. J gave up 3 bases and V 7 bases, and 10 bases lay outside the gene matches. This CDR3 comprises 15 residues. The DNA of the CDR3 is TGCGCCAGCACTCCCCAGGACAGGGTAGACTATGGCTACACCTTC. It specifies CASTPQDRVDYGYTF.

This chain links TRBV29-1 with TRBJ2-2; 8 bases are shared with TRBD1. J gave up 0 bases and V 6 bases, and 9 bases lay outside the gene matches. CDR3 size: 16 residues. Germline values: CDR1 SQVTM, CDR2 ANQGSEA. The CDR3, as DNA: TGCAGCGTGGCTCACAGGGGGGAACCGAACACCGGGGAGCTGTTTTTT. It encodes CSVAHRGEPNTGELFF.